The entry below describes one T cell receptor (beta chain). The data belong to a study of cytomegalovirus exposure and HLA in healthy donors. TCRdb's table, derived via immunoSEQ multiplex PCR, lists solely in-frame clones and lacks some. The sample carries under 250,000 clones, over 65% recorded once. The material sequenced was PBMCs. This TCR derives from a woman under 30 in good health and CMV-seronegative.

CDR3 in amino acids: CATSRGTGGQNTGELFF. In nucleotides, the CDR3 is TGTGCCACCAGCAGAGGTACAGGGGGCCAGAACACCGGGGAGCTGTTTTTT. The genes are TRBV15 and TRBJ2-2; the match to TRBD1 covers 9 bases. The V segment lost 1 base and the J segment 1 base; nucleotides outside the gene matches: 4. The CDR3 is 17 amino acids. Germline CDR1 LNHNV, CDR2 YYDKDF (reference sequence).